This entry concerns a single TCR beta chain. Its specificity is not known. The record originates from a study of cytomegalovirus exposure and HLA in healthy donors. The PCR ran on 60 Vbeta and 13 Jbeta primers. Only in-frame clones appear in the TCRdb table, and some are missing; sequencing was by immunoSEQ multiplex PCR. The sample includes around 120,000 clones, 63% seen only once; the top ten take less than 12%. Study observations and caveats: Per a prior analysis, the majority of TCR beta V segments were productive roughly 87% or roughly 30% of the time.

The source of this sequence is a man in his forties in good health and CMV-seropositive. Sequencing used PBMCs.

This chain's CDR3 is CASSDAGSTDTQYF. CDR3 coding DNA: TGTGCCAGTAGTGATGCCGGTAGCACAGATACGCAGTATTTT. This chain uses TRBV19 with TRBJ2-3; D unclear. Trimming pared 5 bases from V and 0 bases from J, leaving 9 bases between. This CDR3 is built from 14 residues. The germline V gene has CDR1 LNHDA and CDR2 SQIVND (reference sequence). Supplemented by reference TRBV19 and TRBJ2-3, the full variable domain reads DGGITQSPKYLFRKEGQNVTLSCEQNLNHDAMYWYRQDPGQGLRLIYYSQIVNDFQKGDIAEGYSVSREKKESFPLTVTSAQKNPTAFYLCASSDAGSTDTQYFGPGTRLTVL.